This entry features one TCR beta chain sequence. Its specificity is unknown. Germline CDR1 is MNHNS and CDR2 is SASEGT. The CDR3 covers 15 residues. Trimming stripped 3 bases from V and 2 bases from J, with 14 bases between. Researchers amplified the TCR beta CDR3 regions from RNA transcripts. With the HTBI primer set, the TCR CDR3 went through a first round of RT-PCR. TCRdb recomputed calls from the multiplex PCR reads with MiXCR, one row per CDR3 protein. The table lists approximately 400,000 distinct CDR3 sequences, about 15% of them singletons. This sample is drawn from a study of T cells in Graves' hyperthyroidism and ophthalmopathy. At the level of the study: Peripheral blood was collected at initial diagnosis, before any treatment. Study-level findings and limits: Prediction of ophthalmopathy progression came a median around 6.1 months pre-onset.

This clonotype was obtained from a woman aged 25 to 45 with Graves' ophthalmopathy. The J gene is TRBJ2-7, the V gene TRBV6-1; perhaps TRBD2 as D (6 bases). Sequencing was carried out using blood. Written as DNA, the CDR3 is TGTGCCAGCAGTGAGTACGGGGGTCCGACCTACGAGCAGTACTTC. Its translation: CASSEYGGPTYEQYF.